This entry concerns a single T cell receptor (beta chain). The antigen is unknown. The CDR3 extends over 13 amino acids. V shed 6 bases, J shed 7 bases, and the junction held 8 bases outside the gene matches. These data come from a study of T cell repertoires in cytomegalovirus infection. Study-level information: Recently identified HLA-C-restricted CMV epitopes were among the peptides used. Indications of both CMV infection and matching HLA type were provided by public TCR beta signatures. Overall study results and limits: Cumulative frequency of public TCR beta families picked out carriers of CMV plus the relevant HLA. HLA-C-restricted TCR beta clonotypes specific for CMV led the ex vivo response.

TCRdb fed the reads into MiXCR, producing one record per CDR3 protein. There are a few hundred thousand distinct CDR3 sequences in the sample; under 45% occur only once, and about 41% lies in the top ten. This clonotype originated in a human donor in good health (CMV status not recorded). Some clones in this sample may be carry-over from other donors' samples. This specimen was cultured PBMCs, taken from culture after CMV antigen stimulation. This chain links TRBV12-3 or TRBV12-4 with TRBJ1-2; 7 bases line up with TRBD1. As DNA, the CDR3 is TGTGCCAGCAGCCCAACAGGGGTAGCTGGCTACACCTTC. Amino acid sequence: CASSPTGVAGYTF.